This T cell receptor (beta chain) was sequenced during a study of tumor-infiltrating lymphocytes in primary liver carcinoma. Turning to the study itself: Patients' primary liver carcinoma was surgically resected. Overall study results and limits: It was in tumors, not blood, that the top-250-clone fraction was significantly higher (p = 0.039).

With regard to this clonotype: Its antigen is undetermined.

Unmatched junction bases numbered 11, after V lost 2 bases and J lost 3 bases. In germline, CDR1 is SGHDT, CDR2 YYEEEE. This CDR3 comprises 17 residues. In addition to blood RNA drawn from unsorted whole blood, germline DNA was extracted. Prior to surgery, approximately 4 milliliters of peripheral blood were drawn. Priming with a constant-region primer yielded TCR beta cDNA from about 510 ng total RNA. Slightly modified ARM-PCR served as the procedure for the TCR beta libraries. These libraries came from three rounds of nested multiplex PCR. For approximately 11 cycles apiece, the opening two PCR rounds ran with TRBV1-TRBV30 forward primers and a C-beta reverse primer. TCRdb re-called the multiplex PCR reads with MiXCR, one entry per CDR3 protein. Among about 200,000 distinct CDR3 sequences, around 60% were seen once, and the ten largest hold under 7.5%.

Sequenced input: peripheral blood. The rearrangement uses TRBV5-6 and TRBJ1-2; the match to TRBD1 covers 9 bases. This clonotype was obtained from a woman in her sixties with primary liver carcinoma and hepatitis B virus infection. CDR3 in DNA: TGTGCCAGCAGCTTCACCCTGACAGGGGGGGTGGACTATGGCTACACCTTC. Encoded protein: CASSFTLTGGVDYGYTF. Variable domain in full (rest from reference TRBV5-6 and TRBJ1-2): DAGVTQSPTHLIKTRGQQVTLRCSPKSGHDTVSWYQQALGQGPQFIFQYYEEEERQRGNFPDRFSGHQFPNYSSELNVNALLLGDSALYLCASSFTLTGGVDYGYTFGSGTRLTVV.